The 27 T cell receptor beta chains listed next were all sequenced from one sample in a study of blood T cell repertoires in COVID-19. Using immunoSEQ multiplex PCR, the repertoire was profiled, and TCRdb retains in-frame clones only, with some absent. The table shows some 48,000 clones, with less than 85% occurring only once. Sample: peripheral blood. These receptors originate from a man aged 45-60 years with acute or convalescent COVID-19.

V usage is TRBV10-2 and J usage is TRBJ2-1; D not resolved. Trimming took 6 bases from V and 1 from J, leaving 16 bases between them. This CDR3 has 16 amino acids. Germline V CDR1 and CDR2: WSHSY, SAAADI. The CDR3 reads CASSFNLETSYNEQFF. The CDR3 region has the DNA TGCGCCAGCAGCTTTAATCTCGAAACTTCCTACAATGAGCAGTTCTTC.

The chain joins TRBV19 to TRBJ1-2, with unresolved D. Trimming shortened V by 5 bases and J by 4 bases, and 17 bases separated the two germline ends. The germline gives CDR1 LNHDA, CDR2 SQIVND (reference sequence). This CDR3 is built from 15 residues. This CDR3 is CASSRDDGLPYGYTF. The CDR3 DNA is TGTGCCAGTAGTCGCGACGACGGACTGCCCTATGGCTACACCTTC. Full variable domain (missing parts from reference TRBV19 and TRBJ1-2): DGGITQSPKYLFRKEGQNVTLSCEQNLNHDAMYWYRQDPGQGLRLIYYSQIVNDFQKGDIAEGYSVSREKKESFPLTVTSAQKNPTAFYLCASSRDDGLPYGYTFGSGTRLTVV.

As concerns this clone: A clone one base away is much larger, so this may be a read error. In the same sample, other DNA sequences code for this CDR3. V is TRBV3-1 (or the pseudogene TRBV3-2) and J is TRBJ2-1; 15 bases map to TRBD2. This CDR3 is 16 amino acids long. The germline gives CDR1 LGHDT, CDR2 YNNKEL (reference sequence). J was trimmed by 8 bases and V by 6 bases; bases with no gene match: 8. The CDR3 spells CASSQTGLAGGHEQFF. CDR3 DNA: TGTGCCAGCAGTCAAACAGGACTAGCGGGAGGGCATGAGCAGTTCTTC.

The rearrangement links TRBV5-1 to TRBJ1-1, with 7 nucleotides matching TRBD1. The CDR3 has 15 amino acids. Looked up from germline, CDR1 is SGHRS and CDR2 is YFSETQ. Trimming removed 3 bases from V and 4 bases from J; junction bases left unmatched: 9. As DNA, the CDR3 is TGCGCCAGCAGCTCCGTAACAGGGGAACCCACTGAAGCTTTCTTT. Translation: CASSSVTGEPTEAFF.

The DNA of the CDR3 is TGTGCCAGCAGCCTCGGGACAGGAGTCGGGAACTATGGCTACACCTTC. It encodes CASSLGTGVGNYGYTF. This chain joins TRBV7-9 and TRBJ1-2; TRBD1 matches 8 bases. Germline loops: CDR1 SEHNR, CDR2 FQNEAQ (reference sequence). V shed 5 bases and J 2 bases; nucleotides not matched to a gene: 10. This CDR3 is built from 16 residues.

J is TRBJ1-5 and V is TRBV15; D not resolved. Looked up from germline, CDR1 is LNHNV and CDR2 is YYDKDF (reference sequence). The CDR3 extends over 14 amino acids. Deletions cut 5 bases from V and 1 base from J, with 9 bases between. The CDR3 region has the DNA TGTGCCACCAGCGGAGCCAGGAGCAATCAGCCCCAGCATTTT. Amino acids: CATSGARSNQPQHF.

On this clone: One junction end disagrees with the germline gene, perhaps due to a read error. The CDR3 DNA sequence: TGCGCCAGCAGCTTGGCTAAGGGACAGGGTGCCCGAGAAGACTTC. Residues: CASSLAKGQGAREDF. V is TRBV5-1 and J is TRBJ1-2; 9 positions agree with TRBD1. CDR3 length: 15 amino acids. Germline CDR1 SGHRS, CDR2 YFSETQ.

Written as DNA, the CDR3 is TGTGCCAGCAGCGTAGGGACAAACTCCTACGAGCAGTACTTC. It codes for CASSVGTNSYEQYF. J is TRBJ2-7 and V is TRBV9; possibly TRBD1 for D (5 bases). Looked up from germline, CDR1 is SGDLS and CDR2 is YYNGEE. The CDR3 loop spans 14 amino acids. Trimming shortened V by 0 bases and J by 0 bases, and 7 bases separated the two germline ends. The full variable domain, rest sourced from reference TRBV9 and TRBJ2-7, is DSGVTQTPKHLITATGQRVTLRCSPRSGDLSVYWYQQSLDQGLQFLIQYYNGEERAKGNILERFSAQQFPDLHSELNLSSLELGDSALYFCASSVGTNSYEQYFGPGTRLTVT.

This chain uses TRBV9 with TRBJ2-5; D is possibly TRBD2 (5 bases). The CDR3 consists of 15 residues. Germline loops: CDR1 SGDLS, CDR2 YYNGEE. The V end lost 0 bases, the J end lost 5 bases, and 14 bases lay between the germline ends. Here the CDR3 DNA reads TGTGCCAGCAGCGTAGGAGGGAGAGGTGGGGAGACCCAGTACTTC. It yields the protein CASSVGGRGGETQYF.

Here the CDR3 DNA reads TGTGCCAGTAGTATCTTTGAAGGGAGGGCACTGTTTTTT. Translating gives CASSIFEGRALFF. This rearrangement joins TRBV19 to TRBJ1-4; D not certain. This CDR3 is built from 13 residues. With 3 bases removed from V and 13 bases from J, the gap between germline ends came to 15 bases. CDR1 and CDR2 from the germline V gene are LNHDA and SQIVND (reference sequence).

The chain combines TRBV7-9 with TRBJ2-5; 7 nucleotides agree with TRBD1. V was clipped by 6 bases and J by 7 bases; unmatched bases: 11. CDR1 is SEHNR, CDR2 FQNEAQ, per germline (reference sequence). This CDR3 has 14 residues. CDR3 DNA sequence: TGTGCCAGCAGACACAGTAGGGGGCGGCTGACCCAGTACTTC. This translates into CASRHSRGRLTQYF.

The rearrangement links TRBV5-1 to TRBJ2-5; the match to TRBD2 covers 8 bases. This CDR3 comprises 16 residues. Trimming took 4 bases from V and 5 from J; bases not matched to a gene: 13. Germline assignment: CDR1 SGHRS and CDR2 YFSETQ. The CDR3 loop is CASSPSPGRAKETQYF. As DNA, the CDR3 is TGCGCCAGCAGCCCGAGCCCCGGGAGGGCCAAGGAGACCCAGTACTTC.

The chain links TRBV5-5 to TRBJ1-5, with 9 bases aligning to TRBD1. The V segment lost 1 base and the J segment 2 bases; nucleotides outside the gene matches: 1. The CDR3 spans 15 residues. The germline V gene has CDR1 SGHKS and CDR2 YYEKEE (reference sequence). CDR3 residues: CASSLRTGGNQPQHF. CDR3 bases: TGTGCCAGCAGCTTGAGGACAGGGGGCAATCAGCCCCAGCATTTT.

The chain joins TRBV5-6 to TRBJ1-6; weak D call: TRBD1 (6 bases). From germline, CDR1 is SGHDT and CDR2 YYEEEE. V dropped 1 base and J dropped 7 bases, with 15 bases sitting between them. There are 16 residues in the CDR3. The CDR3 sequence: CASSLSHRDYNSPLHF. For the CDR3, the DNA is TGTGCCAGCAGCTTGTCCCACAGGGATTACAATTCACCCCTCCACTTT.

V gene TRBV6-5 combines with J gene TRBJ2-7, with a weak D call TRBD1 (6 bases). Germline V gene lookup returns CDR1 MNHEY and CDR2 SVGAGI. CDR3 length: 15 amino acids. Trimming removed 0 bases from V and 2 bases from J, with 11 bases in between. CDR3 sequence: CASSYSETGAYEQYF. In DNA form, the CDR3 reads TGTGCCAGCAGTTACTCGGAGACAGGAGCCTACGAGCAGTACTTC.

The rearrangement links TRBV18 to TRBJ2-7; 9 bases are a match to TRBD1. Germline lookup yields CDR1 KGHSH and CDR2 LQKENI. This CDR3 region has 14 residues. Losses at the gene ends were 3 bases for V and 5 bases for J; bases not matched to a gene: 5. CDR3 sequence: CASSPRDRADEQYF. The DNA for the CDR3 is TGTGCCAGCTCACCCCGGGACAGGGCGGACGAGCAGTACTTC.

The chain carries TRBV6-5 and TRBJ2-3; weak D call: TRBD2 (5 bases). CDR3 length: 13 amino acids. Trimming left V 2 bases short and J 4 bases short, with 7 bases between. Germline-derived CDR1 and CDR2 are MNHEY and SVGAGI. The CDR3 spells CASSYPRADTQYF. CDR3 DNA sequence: TGTGCCAGCAGTTACCCGCGGGCAGATACGCAGTATTTT.

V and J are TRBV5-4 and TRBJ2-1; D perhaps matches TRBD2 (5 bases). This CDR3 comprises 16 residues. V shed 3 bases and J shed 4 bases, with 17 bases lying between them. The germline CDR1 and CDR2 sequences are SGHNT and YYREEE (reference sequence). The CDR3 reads CASSSAPRADYNEQFF. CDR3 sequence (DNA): TGTGCCAGCAGCTCCGCCCCGCGGGCGGATTACAATGAGCAGTTCTTC.

CDR3 nucleotide sequence: TGTGCCAGCAGCTTAACAACACGTCCCTCCTACAATGAGCAGTTCTTC. Translated, it gives CASSLTTRPSYNEQFF. The J gene is TRBJ2-1, the V gene TRBV7-3; D unresolved. Trimming left V 0 bases short and J 0 bases short, with 9 bases between. CDR1 and CDR2 from the germline V gene are SGHTA and FQGTGA. The CDR3 covers 16 residues.

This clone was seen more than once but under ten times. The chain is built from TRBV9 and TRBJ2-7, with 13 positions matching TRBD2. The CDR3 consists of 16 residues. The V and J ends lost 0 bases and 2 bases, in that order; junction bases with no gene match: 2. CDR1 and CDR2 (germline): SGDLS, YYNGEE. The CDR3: CASSVGGLAGTYEQYF. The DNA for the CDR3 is TGTGCCAGCAGCGTAGGGGGACTAGCGGGGACCTACGAGCAGTACTTC.

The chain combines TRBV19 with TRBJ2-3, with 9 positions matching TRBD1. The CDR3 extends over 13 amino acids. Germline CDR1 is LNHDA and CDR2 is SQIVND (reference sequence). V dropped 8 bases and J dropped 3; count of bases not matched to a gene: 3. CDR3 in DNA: TGTGCCAGTGGACAGGGGTCGACAGATACGCAGTATTTT. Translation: CASGQGSTDTQYF.

The DNA of the CDR3 is TGTGCCAGCAGCCCCGAGCGTAGCAATCAGCCCCAGCATTTT. Protein: CASSPERSNQPQHF. The genes are TRBV6-5 and TRBJ1-5; unclear D gene. V lost 6 bases to trimming and J lost 0 bases, with 9 bases between them. The CDR3 is 14 amino acids. The germline V gene has CDR1 MNHEY and CDR2 SVGAGI.

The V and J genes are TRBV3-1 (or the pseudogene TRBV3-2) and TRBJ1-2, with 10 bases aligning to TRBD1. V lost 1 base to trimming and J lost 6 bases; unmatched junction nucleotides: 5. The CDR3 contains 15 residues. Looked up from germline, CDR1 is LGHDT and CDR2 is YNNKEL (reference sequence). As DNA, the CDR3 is TGTGCCAGCAGCCAAGCGGGACAGGGGAAAAATGGCTACACCTTC. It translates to CASSQAGQGKNGYTF.

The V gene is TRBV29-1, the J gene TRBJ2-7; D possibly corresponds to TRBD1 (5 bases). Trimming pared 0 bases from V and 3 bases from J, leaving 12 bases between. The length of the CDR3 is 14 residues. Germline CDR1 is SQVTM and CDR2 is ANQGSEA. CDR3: CSVEEGSGIYEQYF. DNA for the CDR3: TGCAGCGTTGAAGAAGGGTCAGGGATCTACGAGCAGTACTTC.

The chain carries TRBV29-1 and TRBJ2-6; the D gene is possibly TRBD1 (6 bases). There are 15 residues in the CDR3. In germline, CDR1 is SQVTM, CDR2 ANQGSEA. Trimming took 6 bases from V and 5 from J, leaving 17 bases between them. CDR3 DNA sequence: TGCAGCGTAGCCGGGACGAGGGGGTGGGCCAACGTCCTGACTTTC. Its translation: CSVAGTRGWANVLTF.

DNA for the CDR3: TGTGCCAGCAGCCCGGACGGGATGACCTACAATGAGCAGTTCTTC. Encoded protein: CASSPDGMTYNEQFF. The V and J genes are TRBV13 and TRBJ2-1; D is perhaps TRBD2 (5 bases). Deletions cut 5 bases from V and 2 bases from J, with 13 bases between. Looked up from germline, CDR1 is PRHDT and CDR2 is FYEKMQ (reference sequence). This CDR3 region has 15 residues.

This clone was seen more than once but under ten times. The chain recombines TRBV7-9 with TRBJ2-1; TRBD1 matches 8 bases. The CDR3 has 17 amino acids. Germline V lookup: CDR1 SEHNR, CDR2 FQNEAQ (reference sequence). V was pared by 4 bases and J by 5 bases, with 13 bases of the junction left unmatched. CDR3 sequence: CASSSPDRGRLDNEQFF. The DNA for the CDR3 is TGTGCCAGCAGCTCTCCCGACAGGGGTAGACTCGACAATGAGCAGTTCTTC.